These 32 T cell receptor beta chains share one sample of origin, sequenced in a study of Graves' ophthalmopathy and Graves' hyperthyroidism. Researchers took RNA transcripts and amplified TCR beta CDR3 regions from them. Second-round multiplex PCR came after first-round RT-PCR with HTBI primers. TCRdb processed the multiplex PCR reads anew with MiXCR; each CDR3 protein has one entry. Of about 700,000 distinct CDR3 sequences in the sample, roughly 41% were seen once. Source material: peripheral blood. These TCRs come from an adult man with Graves' ophthalmopathy.

Ten or more counts support this clonotype. The rearrangement links TRBV10-3 to TRBJ1-2; 7 nucleotides match TRBD1. The V gene's germline CDR1 is ENHRY and CDR2 SYGVKD. V shed 3 bases and J 3 bases; nucleotides not matched to a gene: 4. The CDR3 has 14 amino acids. The CDR3: CAISDTQGDYGYTF. The CDR3, as DNA: TGTGCCATCAGTGATACCCAGGGGGACTATGGCTACACCTTC.

V is TRBV11-1 and J is TRBJ2-2; 7 bases are shared with TRBD1. This CDR3 has 16 residues. After removal of 5 bases from V and 7 bases from J, the junction contained 13 bases not matched to a gene. Germline CDR1 reads SGHAT; CDR2 reads FQDESV (reference sequence). Here the CDR3 DNA reads TGTGCCAGCAGCGCCGAACTGGGACAGAGTAACGGGGAGCTGTTTTTT. It yields the protein CASSAELGQSNGELFF. Filled out from reference TRBV11-1 and TRBJ2-2, the complete variable domain reads EAEVAQSPRYKITEKSQAVAFWCDPISGHATLYWYRQILGQGPELLVQFQDESVVDDSQLPKDRFSAERLKGVDSTLKIQPAELGDSAMYLCASSAELGQSNGELFFGEGSRLTVL.

A word on this clonotype: At one boundary the junction diverges from the germline segment, which might be a read error. This chain uses TRBV7-9 with TRBJ2-7, with a weak D call TRBD2 (5 bases). The CDR3 consists of 13 residues. CDR1 is SEHNR, CDR2 FQNEAQ, per germline (reference sequence). The CDR3 loop reads CASSQVQADEQYF. The CDR3 DNA is TGCGCCAGCAGCCAAGTTCAAGCGGACGAGCAGTACTTC.

The rearrangement joins TRBV7-9 to TRBJ1-1; D remains unclear. CDR3 length: 16 residues. CDR1 is SEHNR, CDR2 FQNEAQ, per germline (reference sequence). The V and J ends lost 1 base and 0 bases respectively, with 12 bases between them. In nucleotides, the CDR3 is TGTGCCAGCAGCTTAGGGACGGGCAGCATGAACACTGAAGCTTTCTTT. It yields the protein CASSLGTGSMNTEAFF.

The gene calls are TRBV6-2 or TRBV6-3 and TRBJ1-6, with 8 bases lining up with TRBD1. Trimming removed 0 bases from V and 0 bases from J; junction bases left unmatched: 7. Germline values: CDR1 MNHEY, CDR2 SVGEGT. The CDR3 contains 19 residues. The CDR3 loop reads CASSYSRQGKSSYNSPLHF. CDR3 sequence (DNA): TGTGCCAGCAGTTACTCGAGACAGGGGAAGAGCTCCTATAATTCACCCCTCCACTTT.

As concerns this clonotype: A much larger clone is a single base away; this may be a read error. This rearrangement joins TRBV11-1 to TRBJ1-2, with D possibly being TRBD1 (6 bases). The CDR3 is 13 amino acids. V lost 5 bases and J lost 10, with 17 bases in between. In germline, CDR1 is SGHAT, CDR2 FQDESV (reference sequence). CDR3 protein: CASSPTGGHVYTF. As DNA, the CDR3 is TGTGCCAGCAGCCCAACCGGGGGGCATGTCTACACCTTC.

This clonotype was seen just once. The rearrangement uses TRBV7-9 and TRBJ2-3; no clear D. Germline loops: CDR1 SEHNR, CDR2 FQNEAQ (reference sequence). The CDR3 covers 13 residues. V was trimmed by 1 base and J by 5 bases, leaving 7 bases between them. CDR3 coding DNA: TGTGCCAGCAGCTTAGGGTTAGGAGATACGCAGTATTTT. As protein: CASSLGLGDTQYF.

A word on this clonotype: This sequence may be a read error, since a much larger clone differs from it by one base. CDR3 coding DNA: TGTACCAGCAGCTTAATCGGGGGCCCGTATCAGCCCCAGCATTTT. It specifies CTSSLIGGPYQPQHF. The chain joins TRBV7-9 to TRBJ1-5; perhaps TRBD1 as D (6 bases). CDR1 and CDR2 from the germline V gene are SEHNR and FQNEAQ (reference sequence). This CDR3 has 15 residues.

Details on this clonotype: One junction end does not reproduce the germline sequence, and a read error may be involved. The rearrangement links TRBV7-1 to TRBJ1-4; 7 nucleotides agree with TRBD1. TRBV7-1 is sorted into the ORF group, with uncertain function. The CDR3 has 15 amino acids. The chain's CDR3 is CASSSSLTGNGKLFF. The CDR3 nucleotides are TGTGCCAGCAGCTCGTCCCTGACAGGGAATGGAAAACTGTTTTTT.

This clonotype has at least ten counts. In DNA form, the CDR3 reads TGTGCCAGCAGTGATAATACAGGGAAAACCTACGAGCAGTACTTC. It yields the protein CASSDNTGKTYEQYF. V and J are TRBV2 and TRBJ2-7; the D gene is possibly TRBD1 (6 bases). Germline CDR1 is SNHLY and CDR2 is FYNNEI. Trimming shortened V by 3 bases and J by 2 bases, and 14 bases separated the two germline ends. The CDR3 totals 15 residues. The complete variable domain, with remaining parts taken from reference TRBV2 and TRBJ2-7, reads EPEVTQTPSHQVTQMGQEVILRCVPISNHLYFYWYRQILGQKVEFLVSFYNNEISEKSEIFDDQFSVERPDGSNFTLKIRSTKLEDSAMYFCASSDNTGKTYEQYFGPGTRLTVT.

As DNA, the CDR3 is TGTGCCAGCAGCTTGGGGGGACTAGCGGTAAAACCTTACGAGCAGTACTTC. Amino acids: CASSLGGLAVKPYEQYF. This rearrangement joins TRBV7-2 to TRBJ2-7, with 11 bases fitting TRBD2. The CDR3 totals 17 residues. Trimming cost V 3 bases and J 4 bases; bases outside gene matches: 11. Germline CDR1 is SGHTA and CDR2 is FQGNSA.

This clonotype was seen more than once but under ten times. This sequence joins TRBV6-6 and TRBJ1-1; maybe TRBD1 (5 bases). Deletions cut 4 bases from V and 5 bases from J, with 17 bases between. The CDR3 has 15 amino acids. CDR1 is MNHNY, CDR2 SVGAGI, per germline (reference sequence). The CDR3 here is CASSFEPGVLTEAFF. The CDR3 DNA sequence: TGTGCCAGCAGTTTCGAGCCGGGGGTTCTAACTGAAGCTTTCTTT.

This clonotype was recorded only once. The chain couples TRBV19 to TRBJ2-3; D assignment may be TRBD1 or TRBD2 (5 bases each). Looked up from germline, CDR1 is LNHDA and CDR2 is SQIVND (reference sequence). The CDR3 runs 16 residues. Trimming took off 4 bases at V and 2 bases at J, with 16 bases between the two ends. This CDR3 is CASSRDPQAPTDTQYF. In DNA, the CDR3 is TGTGCCAGTAGTAGGGACCCACAAGCTCCCACAGATACGCAGTATTTT.

V and J are TRBV29-1 and TRBJ1-2, with D possibly TRBD1 on 5 matching bases. CDR3 length: 12 amino acids. CDR1 and CDR2 from the germline V gene are SQVTM and ANQGSEA. CDR3 coding DNA: TGCAGTCGTGACAGCCGAATCTATGGCTACACCTTC. This sequence encodes CSRDSRIYGYTF.

This clonotype was counted at least ten times. The rearrangement links TRBV15 to TRBJ1-2; no clear D gene. Germline CDR1 is LNHNV and CDR2 is YYDKDF (reference sequence). The CDR3 is 13 residues long. Trimming left V 5 bases short and J 5 bases short, with 12 bases between. The CDR3 bases are TGTGCCACCAGCGGGAGGACCGCATATGGCTACACCTTC. It is translated as CATSGRTAYGYTF.

The chain employs TRBV24-1 and TRBJ1-5; possibly TRBD1 for D (6 bases). Germline CDR1 is KGHDR and CDR2 is SFDVKD. There are 16 residues in the CDR3. Trimming left V 11 bases short and J 5 bases short, with 24 bases between. In DNA form, the CDR3 reads TGTGCCAGCAGGGCCAGGGGCAGGGTATCAGATCAGCCCCAGCATTTT. Amino acid sequence: CASRARGRVSDQPQHF.

This clonotype was counted a few times. The chain couples TRBV13 to TRBJ2-2; D uncertain. The V end lost 8 bases, the J end lost 0 bases, and 10 bases lay between the germline ends. Germline values: CDR1 PRHDT, CDR2 FYEKMQ (reference sequence). The CDR3 spans 14 residues. DNA for the CDR3: TGTGCCAGCGGGTTTTCGGCGAACACCGGGGAGCTGTTTTTT. Translated: CASGFSANTGELFF.

The gene calls are TRBV15 and TRBJ1-2; possibly TRBD1 for D (6 bases). This CDR3 region has 13 residues. The germline V gene has CDR1 LNHNV and CDR2 YYDKDF (reference sequence). The germline V and J ends were trimmed by 4 bases and 4 bases, with 10 bases remaining between them. The CDR3 is CATSTGTFYGYTF. In nucleotides, the CDR3 is TGTGCCACCAGCACCGGGACATTCTATGGCTACACCTTC.

This clonotype was counted ten times or more. V gene TRBV2 combines with J gene TRBJ2-7, with TRBD2 matching over 9 bases. V lost 6 bases to trimming and J lost 5 bases; unmatched junction nucleotides: 5. Looked up from germline, CDR1 is SNHLY and CDR2 is FYNNEI. This CDR3 has 13 residues. The CDR3 is CASRFSGSNEQYF. CDR3 nucleotide sequence: TGTGCCAGCAGATTTAGCGGGAGTAACGAGCAGTACTTC. The full variable domain, its missing parts supplied by reference TRBV2 and TRBJ2-7, is EPEVTQTPSHQVTQMGQEVILRCVPISNHLYFYWYRQILGQKVEFLVSFYNNEISEKSEIFDDQFSVERPDGSNFTLKIRSTKLEDSAMYFCASRFSGSNEQYFGPGTRLTVT.

This clonotype was seen more than once but under ten times. The chain uses TRBV2 and TRBJ1-2; TRBD1 matches 12 bases. Germline trimming cut 3 bases from V and 8 bases from J; bases unmatched to any gene: 4. The CDR3 length is 14 residues. Germline CDR1 SNHLY, CDR2 FYNNEI. The CDR3 is CASSDGDRGPGYTF. DNA of the CDR3: TGTGCCAGCAGTGATGGGGACAGGGGGCCCGGCTACACCTTC. The complete variable domain, with remaining parts taken from reference TRBV2 and TRBJ1-2, reads EPEVTQTPSHQVTQMGQEVILRCVPISNHLYFYWYRQILGQKVEFLVSFYNNEISEKSEIFDDQFSVERPDGSNFTLKIRSTKLEDSAMYFCASSDGDRGPGYTFGSGTRLTVV.

This clonotype is a singleton in its sample. This chain joins TRBV20-1 and TRBJ2-7; 7 positions match TRBD1. Trimming removed 3 bases from V and 1 base from J; junction bases left unmatched: 18. This CDR3 has 18 amino acids. The germline V gene encodes CDR1 DFQATT and CDR2 SNEGSKA (reference sequence). CDR3 sequence: CSASGQDRGWGFSYEQYF. Written as DNA, the CDR3 is TGCAGTGCTAGCGGACAGGATAGGGGGTGGGGGTTTTCCTACGAGCAGTACTTC.

The rearrangement uses TRBV29-1 and TRBJ2-7; D not resolved. The CDR3 is 10 residues long. Germline CDR1 reads SQVTM; CDR2 reads ANQGSEA. The CDR3 DNA reads as TGCAGTCCCGCGTCCTACGAGCAGTACTTC. Translated, it gives CSPASYEQYF.

The chain employs TRBV19 and TRBJ1-5, with TRBD1 identical over 9 bases. This CDR3 is built from 14 residues. Germline CDR1 reads LNHDA; CDR2 reads SQIVND (reference sequence). V lost 4 bases to trimming and J lost 6 bases; unmatched junction nucleotides: 4. DNA of the CDR3: TGTGCCAGTAGTAGGACAGGGGTGTCTCAGCCCCAGCATTTT. Protein: CASSRTGVSQPQHF.

This clonotype was seen more than once but under ten times. This chain uses TRBV7-8 with TRBJ1-4; 7 positions match TRBD1. Germline loops: CDR1 SGHVS, CDR2 FQNEAQ. The CDR3 totals 14 residues. The J segment lost 4 bases and the V segment lost 5 bases, leaving 4 bases of the junction unmatched. CDR3 coding DNA: TGTGCCAGCAGCCGGACAGGTTATAATGAAAAACTGTTTTTT. Amino acids: CASSRTGYNEKLFF. Based on the CDR3 plus reference TRBV7-8 and TRBJ1-4, the full variable domain is GAGVSQSPRYKVAKRGQDVALRCDPISGHVSLFWYQQALGQGPEFLTYFQNEAQLDKSGLPSDRFFAERPEGSVSTLKIQRTQQEDSAVYLCASSRTGYNEKLFFGSGTQLSVL.

This clonotype has more than one count but fewer than ten. The gene calls are TRBV2 and TRBJ2-7; D is unresolved. Per germline, CDR1 SNHLY and CDR2 FYNNEI. V lost 5 bases, J lost 2 bases, and 19 bases lay in between. The CDR3 is made up of 16 amino acids. CDR3 sequence: CASSYLAHSGTYEQYF. The CDR3 nucleotides are TGTGCCAGCAGTTACTTGGCTCACTCTGGGACCTACGAGCAGTACTTC.

This sequence joins TRBV7-9 and TRBJ2-6; 8 nucleotides agree with TRBD1. The CDR3 covers 19 residues. Per the germline V gene, CDR1 is SEHNR and CDR2 is FQNEAQ (reference sequence). Germline trimming cut 8 bases from V and 0 bases from J; bases unmatched to any gene: 15. The CDR3 sequence: CASGYRRDRSSSGANVLTF. DNA for the CDR3: TGTGCCAGCGGCTATCGCCGGGACAGGTCAAGCTCTGGGGCCAACGTCCTGACTTTC.

This clonotype appeared many times. J is TRBJ2-5 and V is TRBV7-3; D may be TRBD1 (6 bases). The CDR3 sequence is 13 residues long. From germline, CDR1 is SGHTA and CDR2 FQGTGA. Deletions cut 5 bases from V and 5 bases from J, with 12 bases between. The CDR3 nucleotides read TGTGCCAGCAGCGCGGACAGTAGGGAGACCCAGTACTTC. Its translation is CASSADSRETQYF.

This clonotype was picked up many times. The chain combines TRBV15 with TRBJ1-2; 7 bases match TRBD1. Germline values: CDR1 LNHNV, CDR2 YYDKDF (reference sequence). The V segment lost 0 bases and the J segment 2 bases; nucleotides outside the gene matches: 3. The CDR3 contains 15 residues. DNA of the CDR3: TGTGCCACCAGCAGAGATCGGGGACAGAACTATGGCTACACCTTC. Its protein is CATSRDRGQNYGYTF. Full variable domain (outside the CDR3, taken from reference TRBV15 and TRBJ1-2): DAMVIQNPRYQVTQFGKPVTLSCSQTLNHNVMYWYQQKSSQAPKLLFHYYDKDFNNEADTPDNFQSRRPNTSFCFLDIRSPGLGDTAMYLCATSRDRGQNYGYTFGSGTRLTVV.

In the case of this clonotype: A single base separates this from a much larger clone, so it may be a read error. This rearrangement joins TRBV5-1 to TRBJ1-1, with D unclear. The V gene lost 5 bases and the J gene lost 1 base, with 12 bases spanning the gap. The CDR3 consists of 14 residues. Germline CDR1 is SGHRS and CDR2 is YFSETQ. CDR3 residues: CASRVGPANTEAFF. In DNA form, the CDR3 reads TGCGCCAGCAGGGTCGGACCGGCGAACACTGAAGCTTTCTTT.

The V gene is TRBV7-8, the J gene TRBJ2-5; D is ambiguous. There are 13 residues in the CDR3. V gave up 7 bases and J gave up 4 bases, with 13 bases separating them. The germline CDR1 and CDR2 sequences are SGHVS and FQNEAQ. As DNA, the CDR3 is TGTGCCAGCAATGGACGGCTGGGAGAGACCCAGTACTTC. It encodes CASNGRLGETQYF. The full variable domain, with the rest looked up from reference TRBV7-8 and TRBJ2-5, is GAGVSQSPRYKVAKRGQDVALRCDPISGHVSLFWYQQALGQGPEFLTYFQNEAQLDKSGLPSDRFFAERPEGSVSTLKIQRTQQEDSAVYLCASNGRLGETQYFGPGTRLLVL.

The chain has TRBV6-6 and TRBJ2-5, with a possible D match to TRBD2 (5 bases). Between the trimmed V and J ends, which lost 6 bases and 2 bases, there was a span of 16 bases. The CDR3 contains 15 residues. Germline lookup yields CDR1 MNHNY and CDR2 SVGAGI (reference sequence). CDR3: CASSLRVKRQETQYF. CDR3 DNA sequence: TGTGCCAGCAGCTTGAGGGTAAAAAGGCAAGAGACCCAGTACTTC.

This clonotype has ten or more counts. The gene calls are TRBV5-8 and TRBJ1-6; 9 nucleotides line up with TRBD1. Germline CDR1 is SGHTS and CDR2 is YDEGEE. The CDR3 contains 14 residues. J was trimmed by 8 bases and V by 1 base; bases with no gene match: 1. The CDR3 region has the DNA TGTGCCAGCAGCTTGCGACAGGGGGATTCACCCCTCCACTTT. This codes for CASSLRQGDSPLHF.